The source of this T cell receptor beta chain is a study of T cells in tumors after PD-1 blockade. Study-wide context: No patient had prior checkpoint blockade, systemic immunosuppression, or radiotherapy within 4 weeks.

Input was roughly 616 ng to 6,004 ng of genomic DNA from tumor or blood. The germline V gene has CDR1 MNHEY and CDR2 SVGEGT. Trimming stripped 0 bases from V and 11 bases from J, with 17 bases between. The CDR3 spans 15 residues. Comments on this clone: The antigen is unknown.

General study results and limits: Some novel exhausted tumor clones appeared in pre-treatment blood, suggesting peripheral recruitment.

The data were produced by immunoSEQ multiplex PCR, yet TCRdb's version contains in-frame clones alone and is incomplete. The table lists 4,500 to 7,000 clones, approximately 82% of them singletons. Sequencing was performed on PBMCs, taken after anti-PD-1 therapy. The chain has TRBV6-2 or TRBV6-3 and TRBJ1-5; D call uncertain. The TCR sequence derives from a human donor with advanced basal cell or squamous cell carcinoma (not recorded which). As DNA, the CDR3 is TGTGCCAGCAGTTACTCGAGGCAGTCGGCCGGGGCCCAGCATTTT. This encodes CASSYSRQSAGAQHF.